The source of this TCR beta chain is a study of tumor-infiltrating lymphocytes in primary liver carcinoma. Study-level findings and limits: Compared with tumor region pairs, tumor-adjacent and tumor-blood pairs overlapped less.

Extraction also yielded germline DNA, while blood RNA was obtained from unsorted whole blood. With respect to this clonotype: The antigen is not known.

The investigators made TCR beta cDNA from roughly 0.55 ug total RNA, using a constant-region primer. Researchers made the TCR beta libraries by running three nested multiplex PCR rounds with slightly modified ARM-PCR. The first two PCR rounds, around 11 cycles each, used TRBV1-TRBV30 forward primers and a C-beta reverse primer. From the multiplex PCR reads, TCRdb called clonotypes with MiXCR, one entry per CDR3 protein. The sample yields more than 150,000 distinct CDR3 sequences, 50% to 75% seen once. With 9 bases clipped from V and 4 bases from J, the junction kept 9 bases outside the gene matches. The CDR3 length is 16 residues. From germline, CDR1 is SGHAT and CDR2 FQNNGV.

The receptor comes from a man aged 40-50 years with primary liver carcinoma and hepatitis B virus infection. This chain uses TRBV11-2 with TRBJ2-1; 13 nucleotides match TRBD2. Source material: peripheral blood. The DNA for the CDR3 is TGTGCCAGTAGTATAGGGACTAGCGGGGCATACAATGAGCAGTTCTTC. Translated, it gives CASSIGTSGAYNEQFF. The full variable domain, completed using reference TRBV11-2 and TRBJ2-1, is EAGVAQSPRYKIIEKRQSVAFWCNPISGHATLYWYQQILGQGPKLLIQFQNNGVVDDSQLPKDRFSAERLKGVDSTLKIQPAKLEDSAVYLCASSIGTSGAYNEQFFGPGTRLTVL.